The 15 T cell receptor beta chains below were found in one sample sequenced in a study of glioma-infiltrating T cells after dendritic cell vaccination (dated by TCRdb to the mid-2010s). Library construction relied on the immunoSEQ multiplex PCR assay. Entries here come from immuneACCESS through TCRdb and include only in-frame sequences with V and J called. Some clones fail to appear in such tables; in the studies checked, an unresolved V gene covers under half of the shortfall, and the cause of the remainder is unknown. Recorded for this sample are about 87,000 clones; roughly four fifths of them occurred a single time. The ten biggest clones cover 6.8% of the sample. The time point label, read with the paper, signifies: after dendritic cell vaccination, including at tumor progression/relapse. This specimen consisted of blood, obtained after dendritic cell vaccination. The source is a human donor with glioblastoma.

The chain carries TRBV10-2 and TRBJ1-2; D possibly corresponds to TRBD1 (6 bases). This CDR3 is 17 amino acids long. The V and J ends lost 4 bases and 7 bases respectively, with 25 bases between them. CDR1 and CDR2 (germline): WSHSY, SAAADI. This CDR3 reads CASSVPEIEGQGFGYTF. The CDR3 bases are TGCGCCAGCAGTGTTCCCGAGATAGAGGGACAAGGTTTTGGCTACACCTTC.

The CDR3 is CARKTSSGNTIYF. The CDR3 DNA sequence: TGCGCCAGGAAAACAAGCTCTGGAAACACCATATATTTT. The chain combines TRBV10-1 with TRBJ1-3; D call uncertain. The CDR3 runs 13 residues. The germline V gene encodes CDR1 WNHNN and CDR2 SYGVQD (reference sequence). V was trimmed by 9 bases and J by 0 bases, leaving 9 bases between them.

The chain recombines TRBV5-6 with TRBJ1-5, with TRBD1 identical over 9 bases. The CDR3 extends over 17 amino acids. Germline V lookup: CDR1 SGHDT, CDR2 YYEEEE. Trimming took 3 bases from V and 0 from J; bases not matched to a gene: 7. This CDR3 reads CASSSGQGLYSNQPQHF. The CDR3 region has the DNA TGTGCCAGCAGCTCGGGACAGGGACTTTATAGCAATCAGCCCCAGCATTTT.

V gene TRBV29-1 combines with J gene TRBJ1-2; D is possibly TRBD1 (5 bases). The length of the CDR3 is 15 residues. The germline gives CDR1 SQVTM, CDR2 ANQGSEA. V gave up 2 bases and J gave up 8 bases, with 21 bases separating them. The CDR3 loop is CSVERNGNRRSGYTF. The CDR3, as DNA: TGCAGCGTTGAACGGAATGGGAACAGGCGTTCAGGCTACACCTTC.

This clone has a handful of counts. The rearrangement uses TRBV6-1 and TRBJ1-2, with 7 bases lining up with TRBD1. Germline V gene data show CDR1 as MNHNS and CDR2 as SASEGT. Trimming cost V 2 bases and J 8 bases; bases outside gene matches: 5. The CDR3 contains 13 residues. The CDR3 is CASSEWQGVGYTF. CDR3 coding DNA: TGTGCCAGCAGTGAATGGCAGGGGGTCGGCTACACCTTC.

V usage is TRBV25-1 and J usage is TRBJ2-1, with 10 nucleotides matching TRBD2. The CDR3 length is 16 residues. The trim removed 4 bases at V and 7 bases at J, leaving 10 bases unmatched. The V gene's germline CDR1 is MGHDK and CDR2 SYGVNS. Here the CDR3 DNA reads TGTGCCAGCAGTGGCCGGCGAAGCGGGGGGGATAATGAGCAGTTCTTC. Amino acid sequence: CASSGRRSGGDNEQFF.

The V gene is TRBV29-1, the J gene TRBJ1-1; 7 nucleotides align to TRBD1. The CDR3 totals 14 residues. Germline lookup yields CDR1 SQVTM and CDR2 ANQGSEA. V dropped 3 bases and J dropped 5; count of bases not matched to a gene: 9. The CDR3 DNA reads as TGCAGCGTTGACAAGACAGGGTTGAGAACTGAAGCTTTCTTT. Encoded protein: CSVDKTGLRTEAFF.

The gene calls are TRBV10-3 and TRBJ2-3; perhaps TRBD1 as D (6 bases). V gave up 4 bases and J gave up 1 base, with 12 bases separating them. The CDR3 runs 15 residues. In germline, CDR1 is ENHRY, CDR2 SYGVKD. The CDR3 nucleotides are TGTGCCATCAGTGCTAGGGCAGGGGGCACAGATACGCAGTATTTT. This codes for CAISARAGGTDTQYF.

This clone was seen more than once but under ten times. The V gene is TRBV11-2, the J gene TRBJ1-2; 8 nucleotides agree with TRBD1. Germline V lookup: CDR1 SGHAT, CDR2 FQNNGV. The trim removed 4 bases at V and 4 bases at J, leaving 2 bases unmatched. The CDR3 has 13 amino acids. The CDR3 coding sequence is TGTGCCAGCAGCTCTACAGGGGGCTATGGCTACACCTTC. Protein: CASSSTGGYGYTF.

The CDR3 reads CASSGDSYGYTF. CDR3 bases: TGTGCCAGCAGTGGGGACAGCTATGGCTACACCTTC. The chain carries TRBV25-1 and TRBJ1-2; 7 bases are a match to TRBD1. Germline CDR1 is MGHDK and CDR2 is SYGVNS. V was clipped by 4 bases and J by 4 bases; unmatched bases: 0. This CDR3 is 12 amino acids long.

This clone was seen once. CDR3 nucleotide sequence: TGTGCCAGCAGTGAAAGGGGGGAAAAACTGTTTTTT. Translated: CASSERGEKLFF. This sequence joins TRBV25-1 and TRBJ1-4; D is possibly TRBD1 (6 bases). CDR1 and CDR2 (germline): MGHDK, SYGVNS. The CDR3 consists of 12 residues. V gave up 2 bases and J gave up 8 bases, with 6 bases separating them.

The rearrangement uses TRBV5-1 and TRBJ2-7; D possibly corresponds to TRBD1 (5 bases). The germline CDR1 and CDR2 sequences are SGHRS and YFSETQ. The CDR3 covers 15 residues. V gave up 0 bases and J gave up 0 bases, with 10 bases separating them. The CDR3 DNA follows: TGCGCCAGCAGCTTGGACAGGTCCCACTCCTACGAGCAGTACTTC. It yields the protein CASSLDRSHSYEQYF.

The J gene is TRBJ2-7, the V gene TRBV5-1; 7 bases map to TRBD2. The length of the CDR3 is 17 residues. Unmatched junction bases numbered 11, after V lost 2 bases and J lost 0 bases. Germline loops: CDR1 SGHRS, CDR2 YFSETQ. The DNA of the CDR3 is TGCGCCAGCAGCTTATCCGCAGGGACTACTTACTCCTACGAGCAGTACTTC. Its translation is CASSLSAGTTYSYEQYF. Looking up the rest from reference TRBV5-1 and TRBJ2-7 gives the full variable domain: KAGVTQTPRYLIKTRGQQVTLSCSPISGHRSVSWYQQTPGQGLQFLFEYFSETQRNKGNFPGRFSGRQFSNSRSEMNVSTLELGDSALYLCASSLSAGTTYSYEQYFGPGTRLTVT.

The chain couples TRBV4-1 to TRBJ1-2; D unresolved. The length of the CDR3 is 16 residues. Germline V CDR1 and CDR2: MGHRA, YSYEKL. V lost 0 bases, J lost 0 bases, and 11 bases lay in between. For the CDR3, the DNA is TGCGCCAGCAGCCAAGATCCTGGGGAGACTAACTATGGCTACACCTTC. Translating gives CASSQDPGETNYGYTF.

The chain employs TRBV18 and TRBJ2-7, with D tentatively TRBD2 (5 bases). Germline V gene data show CDR1 as KGHSH and CDR2 as LQKENI. The CDR3 extends over 13 amino acids. The V and J ends lost 3 bases and 5 bases respectively, with 11 bases between them. CDR3 sequence: CASSPVGVNEQYF. In nucleotides, the CDR3 is TGTGCCAGCTCACCGGTCGGGGTCAACGAGCAGTACTTC.